The rows below give T cell receptor beta chains drawn from one sample of a study of tumor and adjacent non-tumor tissue in lung cancer. TCRdb ran MiXCR on the multiplex PCR reads and lists one entry per CDR3 protein. Seen here are tens of thousands of distinct CDR3 sequences, 55% to 70% observed once, and the top ten hold roughly a fifth. The sample taken for sequencing was lung tumor tissue. The source of these receptors is a man aged 50-60 years with non-small cell lung cancer. CDR3s include the opening cysteine and the closing phenylalanine or tryptophan. D genes are given only for firm matches. Clone size is not always given. Where it is, it says once, few, many or a class for expanded clones.

>TRBD2|TRBJ2-1|TRBV24-1|.
TGTGCCACCAGTGAGGCGGGAGGAGGTTATCAAAAGAGCAATGAGCAGTTCTTC
CATSEAGGGYQKSNEQFF
>.|TRBJ1-2|TRBV4-1|.
TGCGTCAGCAGCCAAGATCCCCTAGGACGGAATTACAATGGCTACACCTTC
CVSSQDPLGRNYNGYTF
>TRBD1|TRBJ2-1|TRBV7-8|.
TGTGCCTGCAGCTTGCCGACAGGGGGCTCCTACAATGAGCAGTTCTTC
CACSLPTGGSYNEQFF
>.|TRBJ2-3|TRBV7-8|many
TGTGCCAGCCTCCTGGGGGTGGCAGATACGCAGTATTTT
CASLLGVADTQYF
>.|TRBJ1-5|TRBV5-6|many
TGTGCCAGCAGCCGTGTCATGCCCCAGCATTTT
CASSRVMPQHF
>.|TRBJ2-5|TRBV20-1|few
TGCAGTGCTAGGGGGCCCAGTGAGACCCAGTACTTC
CSARGPSETQYF
>TRBD2|TRBJ2-2|TRBV20-1|many
TGCAGTGCCACCGGGACTAGGGACACCGGGGAGCTGTTTTTT
CSATGTRDTGELFF
>.|TRBJ1-1|TRBV12-3/TRBV12-4|medium-sized
TGTGCCAGCAGCTTACTGCTCAGGGGTGGGGAAACTGAAGCTTTCTTT
CASSLLLRGGETEAFF
>TRBD2|TRBJ2-7|TRBV10-3|.
TGTGCCATCAGCGGGACTAGCGGGGTCTACGAGCAGTACTTC
CAISGTSGVYEQYF
>.|TRBJ2-7|TRBV29-1|.
TGTAGCGTTGAAGAACAGGGATGGGAGCAGTACTTC
CSVEEQGWEQYF
>.|TRBJ1-6|TRBV30|.
TGTGCCTGGAGTTCCAGGGTCCAAAAAGGTTCACCCCTCCACTTT
CAWSSRVQKGSPLHF
>.|TRBJ2-5|TRBV30|.
TGTGCCTGGAGTGGGATGGGGATCCAAGAGACCCAGTACTTC
CAWSGMGIQETQYF
>.|TRBJ2-2|TRBV11-3|once
TGTGTCAGCAGCCCCAAGATGTGGGGCGGGGAGCTGTTTTTT
CVSSPKMWGGELFF
>.|TRBJ2-3|TRBV12-3/TRBV12-4|once
TGTGCCAGTAGTCAGTCGAGGGGGGGGGTAGATACGCAGTATTTT
CASSQSRGGVDTQYF
>.|TRBJ1-6|TRBV4-1|.
TGCGCCAGCAGCCAAGAATTTAAGGGTAGTGGTTCACTCCTCCACTTT
CASSQEFKGSGSLLHF
>TRBD2|TRBJ2-1|TRBV4-1|.
TGCGCCAGCAGCCAAGATAGTGTCGGGGGGGCCGACAATGAGCAGTTCTTC
CASSQDSVGGADNEQFF
>.|TRBJ2-3|TRBV11-2|.
TGTGCCAGCAGCTTAGCGTCCACAGATAGGCAGTATTTT
CASSLASTDRQYF
>.|TRBJ1-2|TRBV5-1|.
TGCGCAAGCAGCTTGGGGGTCGCCAACCCATATGGCTACACCTTC
CASSLGVANPYGYTF
>.|TRBJ1-5|TRBV4-1|many
TGCGCCAGCAGCCTCGGCGGGGGGGCTGATCAGCCCCAGCATTTT
CASSLGGGADQPQHF
>TRBD1|TRBJ1-5|TRBV28|few
TGTGCCAGCAGTTTCTCACAGGGGGCCCATCAGCCCCGGCATTTT
CASSFSQGAHQPRHF
>.|TRBJ1-6|TRBV28|.
TGTGCCAGCAGACCGCAGGGCAAAGGGAGATTCCTCCACTTT
CASRPQGKGRFLHF
>.|TRBJ1-6|TRBV5-5|.
TGTGCCAGCGGCCCAGTCGGGGAAACCTATAATCCACCCCTCCACTTT
CASGPVGETYNPPLHF
>TRBD2|TRBJ2-2|TRBV7-9|.
TGTGCCAGCAGTCACAGACTAGCGGGGGCCGCCACCGGGGAGCTGTTTTTT
CASSHRLAGAATGELFF